Included here is one T cell receptor beta chain sequence, with context. Naive CD8 cells, CD45RO-negative and positively selected for CCR7, excluded terminally differentiated effector memory CD45RA+ cells. The sample comes from a study of shared clonotypes between healthy human individuals. It was 150 to 250 ng DNA, 33,000 or so T cell genomes, that sorted-subset replicate PCRs used. The method was immunoSEQ multiplex PCR; TCRdb's version includes in-frame clones alone and lacks a portion of them. The sample has 700,000 to 950,000 clones; roughly 96% are singletons. Losses at the gene ends were 9 bases for V and 4 bases for J; bases not matched to a gene: 12. The CDR3 is 15 residues long. Germline CDR1 is SNHLY and CDR2 is FYNNEI.

Sequences were obtained from naive CD8+ T cells sorted from blood. The sequence came from a man aged 30-40 years in good health. The rearrangement joins TRBV2 to TRBJ2-3; the match to TRBD1 covers 8 bases. The CDR3, as DNA: TGTGCCAGTAGGACAGGGAATTTCTGGTCAGATACGCAGTATTTT. Its protein product is CASRTGNFWSDTQYF.